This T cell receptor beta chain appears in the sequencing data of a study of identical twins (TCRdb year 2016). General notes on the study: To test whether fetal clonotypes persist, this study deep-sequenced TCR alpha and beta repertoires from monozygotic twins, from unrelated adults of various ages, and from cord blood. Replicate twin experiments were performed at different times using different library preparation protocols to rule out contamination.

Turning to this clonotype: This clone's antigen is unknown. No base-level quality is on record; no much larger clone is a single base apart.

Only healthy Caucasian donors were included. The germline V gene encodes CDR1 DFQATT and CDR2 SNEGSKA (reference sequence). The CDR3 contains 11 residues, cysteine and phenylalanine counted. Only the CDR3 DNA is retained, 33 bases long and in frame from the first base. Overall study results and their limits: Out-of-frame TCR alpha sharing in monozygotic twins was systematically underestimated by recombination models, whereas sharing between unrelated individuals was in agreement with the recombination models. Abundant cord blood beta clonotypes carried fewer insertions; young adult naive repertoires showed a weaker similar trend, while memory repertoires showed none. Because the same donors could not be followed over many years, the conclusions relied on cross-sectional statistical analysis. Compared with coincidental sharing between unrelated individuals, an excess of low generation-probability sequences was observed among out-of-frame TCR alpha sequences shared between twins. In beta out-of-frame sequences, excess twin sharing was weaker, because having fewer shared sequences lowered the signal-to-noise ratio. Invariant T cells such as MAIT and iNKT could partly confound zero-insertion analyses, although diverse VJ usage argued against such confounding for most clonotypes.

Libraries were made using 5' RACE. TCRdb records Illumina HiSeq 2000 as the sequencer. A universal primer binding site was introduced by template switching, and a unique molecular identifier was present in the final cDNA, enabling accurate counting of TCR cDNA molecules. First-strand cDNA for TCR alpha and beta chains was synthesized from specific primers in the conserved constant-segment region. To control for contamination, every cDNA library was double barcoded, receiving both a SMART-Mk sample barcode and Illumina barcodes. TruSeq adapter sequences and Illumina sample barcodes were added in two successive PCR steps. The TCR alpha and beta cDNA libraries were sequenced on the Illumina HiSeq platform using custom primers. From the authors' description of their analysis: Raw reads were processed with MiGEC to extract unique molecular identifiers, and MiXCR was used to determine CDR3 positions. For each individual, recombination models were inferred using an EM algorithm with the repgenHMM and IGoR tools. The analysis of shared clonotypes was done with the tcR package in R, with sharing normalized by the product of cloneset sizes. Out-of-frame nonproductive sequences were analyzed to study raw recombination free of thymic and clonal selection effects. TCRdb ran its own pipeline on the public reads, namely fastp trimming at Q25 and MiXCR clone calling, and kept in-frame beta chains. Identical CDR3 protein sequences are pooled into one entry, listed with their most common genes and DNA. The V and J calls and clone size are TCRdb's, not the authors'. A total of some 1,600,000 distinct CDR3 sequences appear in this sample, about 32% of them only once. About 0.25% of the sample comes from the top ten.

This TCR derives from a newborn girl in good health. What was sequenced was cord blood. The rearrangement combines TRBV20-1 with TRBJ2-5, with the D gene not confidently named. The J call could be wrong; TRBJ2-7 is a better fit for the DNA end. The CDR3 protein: CSAGWRFEQYF. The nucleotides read TGCAGTGCTGGCTGGAGATTCGAGCAGTACTTC.